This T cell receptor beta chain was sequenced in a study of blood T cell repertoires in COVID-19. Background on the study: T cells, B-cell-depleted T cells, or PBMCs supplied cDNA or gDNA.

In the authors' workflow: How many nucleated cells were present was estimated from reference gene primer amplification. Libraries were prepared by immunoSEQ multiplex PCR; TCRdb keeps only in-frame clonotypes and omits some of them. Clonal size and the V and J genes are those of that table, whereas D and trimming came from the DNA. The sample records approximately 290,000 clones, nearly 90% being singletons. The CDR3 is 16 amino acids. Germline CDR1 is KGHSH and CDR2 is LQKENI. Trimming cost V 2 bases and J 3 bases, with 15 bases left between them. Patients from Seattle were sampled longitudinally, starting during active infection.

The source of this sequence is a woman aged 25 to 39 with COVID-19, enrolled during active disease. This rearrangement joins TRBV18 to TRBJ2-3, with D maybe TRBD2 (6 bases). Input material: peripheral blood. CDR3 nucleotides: TGTGCCAGCTCACCATTGTCCAGCGGAGGGACAGATACGCAGTATTTT. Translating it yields CASSPLSSGGTDTQYF.